Listed here are 22 T cell receptor beta chains from one sample, sequenced in a study of cytomegalovirus exposure and HLA in healthy donors. The study ran its PCR with 60 Vbeta and 13 Jbeta primers. TCRdb's copy holds only in-frame clones and misses some; the assay was immunoSEQ multiplex PCR. This table holds around 190,000 clones, around 77% found once. Sequences were obtained from PBMCs. These receptors were taken from a woman aged 25 to 45 in good health and CMV-seronegative.

The chain employs TRBV14 and TRBJ1-1, with unresolved D. V gave up 5 bases and J gave up 7 bases, with 14 bases separating them. The CDR3 contains 13 residues. The V gene's germline CDR1 is SGHDN and CDR2 FVKESK. The CDR3 sequence: CASSLSVRGEAFF. The CDR3, as DNA: TGTGCCAGCAGCTTAAGTGTACGGGGTGAAGCTTTCTTT.

The chain carries TRBV9 and TRBJ1-4; 7 bases are shared with TRBD1. Per the germline V gene, CDR1 is SGDLS and CDR2 is YYNGEE. V gave up 2 bases and J gave up 7 bases; unmatched junction bases: 2. There are 13 residues in the CDR3. Here the CDR3 reads CASSVTGVEKLFF. CDR3 nucleotides: TGTGCCAGCAGCGTTACAGGGGTTGAAAAACTGTTTTTT.

The rearrangement joins TRBV6-5 to TRBJ1-2, with a possible D match to TRBD1 (6 bases). CDR3 length: 16 amino acids. V was cut by 0 bases and J by 7 bases, with 18 bases left in between. From germline, CDR1 is MNHEY and CDR2 SVGAGI. CDR3 protein: CASSYSKLVRGSGYTF. The CDR3 bases are TGTGCCAGCAGTTACTCGAAGCTCGTCAGGGGTAGTGGCTACACCTTC.

V usage is TRBV12-1 and J usage is TRBJ2-1; TRBD1, the D gene given by the table, was not confirmed from the DNA. TRBV12-1 is reported as a pseudogene. The CDR3 is 16 residues long. The CDR3 region has the DNA TGTGCCAGCAGCTTCCGACAGGGCTGGGGTTGGCATGAGCAGTTCTTC. Its translation is CASSFRQGWGWHEQFF.

The chain uses TRBV28 and TRBJ2-3; 10 bases line up with TRBD2. J lost 3 bases, V lost 6 bases, and 12 bases had no gene match. CDR3 length equals 17 residues. In germline, CDR1 is MDHEN, CDR2 SYDVKM. CDR3 DNA: TGTGCCAGCAGACCGGCTAGCGGGAGTATTTTAACAGATACGCAGTATTTT. This gives the protein CASRPASGSILTDTQYF. Full variable domain (rest looked up from reference TRBV28 and TRBJ2-3): DVKVTQSSRYLVKRTGEKVFLECVQDMDHENMFWYRQDPGLGLRLIYFSYDVKMKEKGDIPEGYSVSREKKERFSLILESASTNQTSMYLCASRPASGSILTDTQYFGPGTRLTVL.

The chain recombines TRBV6-6 with TRBJ1-2, with D perhaps matching TRBD1 (5 bases). The CDR3 extends over 11 amino acids. Deletions cut 5 bases from V and 8 bases from J, with 9 bases between. Germline V gene sequence: CDR1 MNHNY, CDR2 SVGAGI (reference sequence). The CDR3 region is CASSTTEGYTF. The CDR3 DNA sequence: TGTGCCAGCAGTACGACAGAAGGCTACACCTTC.

This clone was seen a single time. V usage is TRBV5-1 and J usage is TRBJ2-7; D ambiguous. The CDR3 is made up of 13 amino acids. The V gene lost 4 bases and the J gene lost 2 bases, with 10 bases spanning the gap. CDR1 and CDR2 (germline): SGHRS, YFSETQ. DNA for the CDR3: TGCGCCAGCAGCCCCGGGTCTACCTACGAGCAGTACTTC. It specifies CASSPGSTYEQYF.

V usage is TRBV5-4 and J usage is TRBJ2-2; 8 nucleotides agree with TRBD1. The trim removed 0 bases at V and 5 bases at J, leaving 6 bases unmatched. The CDR3 is made up of 16 amino acids. The V gene's germline CDR1 is SGHNT and CDR2 YYREEE (reference sequence). The CDR3 DNA reads as TGTGCCAGCAGCTTGGGTCAGGGGGCGGGGACCGGGGAGCTGTTTTTT. This translates into CASSLGQGAGTGELFF.

This clone has only a few counts. Compared with germline, one end of the junction differs, possibly owing to a read error. The chain combines TRBV7-7 with TRBJ2-2, with no clear D. CDR3 size: 11 residues. The germline CDR1 and CDR2 sequences are SSHAT and FNYEAQ (reference sequence). CDR3: CASSASGELFF. In DNA form, the CDR3 reads TGTGCTAGCAGCGCGTCCGGGGAGCTGTTTTTT. The full variable domain, completed using reference TRBV7-7 and TRBJ2-2, is GAGVSQSPRYKVTKRGQDVTLRCDPISSHATLYWYQQALGQGPEFLTYFNYEAQPDKSGLPSDRFSAERPEGSISTLTIQRTEQRDSAMYRCASSASGELFFGEGSRLTVL.

The rearrangement links TRBV6-5 to TRBJ1-1; D unresolved. Trimming pared 6 bases from V and 7 bases from J, leaving 12 bases between. This CDR3 contains 12 residues. CDR1 and CDR2 (germline): MNHEY, SVGAGI. The CDR3 region is CASSRRSGEAFF. The CDR3 bases are TGTGCCAGCAGCCGGCGGAGCGGTGAAGCTTTCTTT.

V usage is TRBV4-1 and J usage is TRBJ2-1, with D tentatively TRBD2 (6 bases). Trimming shortened V by 4 bases and J by 4 bases, and 14 bases separated the two germline ends. The CDR3 totals 15 residues. Per germline, CDR1 MGHRA and CDR2 YSYEKL. DNA of the CDR3: TGCGCCAGCAGCCTTTACGGGGGAGTTTACAATGAGCAGTTCTTC. Protein product: CASSLYGGVYNEQFF.

Here the CDR3 DNA reads TGTGCCAGCAGCTTGGATGGGGGCAGTGAAGACTATGGCTACACCTTC. This sequence encodes CASSLDGGSEDYGYTF. The chain joins TRBV5-6 to TRBJ1-2; perhaps TRBD1 as D (6 bases). Germline assignment: CDR1 SGHDT and CDR2 YYEEEE. The CDR3 contains 16 residues. Trimming removed 0 bases at V and 3 bases at J, with 15 bases between.

This clone is a singleton in its sample. The rearrangement joins TRBV15 to TRBJ2-1, with 11 bases identical to TRBD2. The CDR3 is made up of 14 amino acids. Germline-derived CDR1 and CDR2 are LNHNV and YYDKDF (reference sequence). V shed 0 bases and J 11 bases; nucleotides not matched to a gene: 3. The CDR3 is CATSRDSSGGKQFF. CDR3 in DNA: TGTGCCACCAGCAGAGATTCTAGCGGGGGGAAGCAGTTCTTC.

The gene calls are TRBV18 and TRBJ2-2; D call uncertain. V shed 2 bases and J shed 2 bases, with 12 bases lying between them. The germline CDR1 and CDR2 sequences are KGHSH and LQKENI. The length of the CDR3 is 16 residues. The chain's CDR3 is CASSPVSLSNTGELFF. The CDR3 DNA follows: TGTGCCAGCTCACCAGTCTCACTCTCCAACACCGGGGAGCTGTTTTTT.

For this clone: A junction boundary mismatches the germline segment, possibly from a read error. The chain uses TRBV4-1 and TRBJ1-2, with 8 bases fitting TRBD1. CDR3 size: 16 residues. The germline V gene has CDR1 MGHRA and CDR2 YSYEKL. The CDR3 loop reads CASSQRIGQGSLGYPF. The CDR3 DNA follows: TGCGCCAGCAGCCAACGTATCGGACAGGGATCGCTTGGCTACCCCTTC.

The chain joins TRBV10-3 to TRBJ1-2; the match to TRBD1 covers 9 bases. CDR1 and CDR2 from the germline V gene are ENHRY and SYGVKD. J was trimmed by 6 bases and V by 10 bases; bases with no gene match: 9. This CDR3 region has 13 residues. The DNA for the CDR3 is TGTGCCACTAAAAGGGACAGGGAAGATGGCTACACCTTC. It is translated as CATKRDREDGYTF.

The rearrangement links TRBV27 to TRBJ2-3, with D maybe TRBD2 (5 bases). Trimming left V 5 bases short and J 4 bases short, with 13 bases between. From germline, CDR1 is MNHEY and CDR2 SMNVEV (reference sequence). This CDR3 region has 14 residues. This CDR3 is CASSPRTPSDTQYF. The CDR3 coding sequence is TGTGCCAGCAGTCCCCGGACTCCTTCAGATACGCAGTATTTT.

The chain links TRBV6-1 to TRBJ2-2; perhaps TRBD1 as D (6 bases). Trimming left V 8 bases short and J 3 bases short, with 16 bases between. The CDR3 is 15 amino acids. Germline assignment: CDR1 MNHNS and CDR2 SASEGT. The CDR3 protein is CASRWGQGDTGELFF. In nucleotides, the CDR3 is TGTGCCAGCCGATGGGGGCAGGGAGACACCGGGGAGCTGTTTTTT.

The chain couples TRBV7-2 to TRBJ2-1, with 15 bases matching TRBD2. CDR1 and CDR2 from the germline V gene are SGHTA and FQGNSA. The ends lost 4 bases at V and 10 bases at J; junction bases unmatched: 8. This CDR3 has 16 amino acids. The CDR3 here is CASSSPPGLAGGEQFF. CDR3 nucleotide sequence: TGTGCCAGCAGCTCCCCCCCGGGACTAGCGGGAGGCGAGCAGTTCTTC.

The J gene is TRBJ2-7, the V gene TRBV18; tentatively, D is TRBD2 (6 bases). CDR1 is KGHSH and CDR2 is LQKENI in the germline V gene. V was clipped by 6 bases and J by 0 bases, with 18 bases between them. This CDR3 contains 16 residues. CDR3 region: CASSQAGTLSSYEQYF. In nucleotides, the CDR3 is TGTGCCAGCTCGCAGGCCGGGACTCTAAGCTCCTACGAGCAGTACTTC.

The V and J genes are TRBV15 and TRBJ1-2; 9 positions agree with TRBD1. V shed 7 bases, J shed 3 bases, and the junction held 9 bases outside the gene matches. CDR3 size: 15 residues. CDR1 is LNHNV, CDR2 YYDKDF, per germline (reference sequence). CDR3 in DNA: TGTGCCACCACCACAGACAGGGGGTGGTACTATGGCTACACCTTC. Its translation is CATTTDRGWYYGYTF.

The chain combines TRBV5-4 with TRBJ1-3; D might be TRBD1 (6 bases). Germline V gene lookup returns CDR1 SGHNT and CDR2 YYREEE (reference sequence). The CDR3 is made up of 14 amino acids. Trimming cost V 0 bases and J 2 bases, with 6 bases left between them. This CDR3 is CASSLGQAGNTIYF. CDR3 bases: TGTGCCAGCAGCTTGGGACAGGCTGGAAACACCATATATTTT.